The rows below give T cell receptor beta chains drawn from one sample of a study of blood T cells in healthy people across ages. TCRdb independently ran MiXCR on the 5' RACE reads; one entry per CDR3 protein. The repertoire has 800,000 or so distinct CDR3 sequences, less than 80% of them found once; the top ten carry roughly a quarter. The specimen sequenced was blood. The source is a man under 40 in good health. CDR3s include the opening cysteine and the closing phenylalanine or tryptophan. The D gene is left open where the match is weak. Size values are once, few and many counts, or a class for expanded clones, and some rows have none.

d_gene	v_gene	abundance	j_gene	len	CDR3aa	CDR3nt
.	TRBV12-3/TRBV12-4	few	TRBJ1-5	15	CASSLGGLSNQPQHF	TGTGCCAGCAGTTTAGGGGGGCTAAGCAATCAGCCCCAGCATTTT
.	TRBV15	.	TRBJ1-2	14	CATSRDSQYYGYTF	TGTGCCACCAGCAGGGACTCCCAGTACTATGGCTACACCTTC
TRBD1	TRBV2	many	TRBJ2-5	13	CASSWTGQETQYF	TGTGCCAGCAGTTGGACAGGCCAAGAGACCCAGTACTTC
TRBD1	TRBV7-8	.	TRBJ2-7	17	CASSLEVPGQASYEQYF	TGTGCCAGCAGCTTAGAGGTTCCAGGACAGGCATCCTACGAGCAGTACTTC
.	TRBV7-9	few	TRBJ2-7	13	CASSPTMGGEQYF	TGTGCCAGCAGCCCGACAATGGGGGGCGAGCAGTACTTC
.	TRBV20-1	.	TRBJ2-5	15	CSAIKSAGIQETQYF	TGCAGTGCTATTAAATCAGCGGGCATACAAGAGACCCAGTACTTC
.	TRBV2	once	TRBJ2-7	11	CAGSKTSEQYF	TGTGCCGGGTCAAAAACGAGCGAGCAGTACTTC
.	TRBV27	.	TRBJ2-7	15	CARKIRDSVYYEQYF	TGTGCCAGAAAAATTCGGGACTCCGTTTACTACGAGCAGTACTTC
.	TRBV9	.	TRBJ2-1	16	CASSVEAGASYNEQFF	TGTGCCAGCAGCGTAGAGGCGGGGGCCTCCTACAATGAGCAGTTCTTC
TRBD1	TRBV6-5	few	TRBJ2-7	15	CASRSDIRGRSEQYF	TGTGCCAGCAGGTCCGACATCAGGGGGCGCAGCGAGCAGTACTTC
.	TRBV20-1	few	TRBJ2-2	15	CSATRTALFGGELFF	TGCAGTGCTACCCGAACCGCGCTATTCGGCGGGGAGCTGTTTTTT
.	TRBV7-9	.	TRBJ2-1	15	CASSSEVQPYNEQFF	TGTGCCAGCAGCTCGGAGGTACAGCCTTACAATGAGCAGTTCTTC
.	TRBV7-3	.	TRBJ2-3	16	CASSLSPFERTDTQYF	TGTGCCAGCAGCTTATCCCCTTTTGAGCGCACAGATACGCAGTATTTT
.	TRBV5-1	.	TRBJ2-5	13	CASHRWGRETQYF	TGCGCCAGCCACAGATGGGGGCGGGAGACCCAGTACTTC
.	TRBV7-3	.	TRBJ1-2	13	CASSSGRNYGYTF	TGTGCCAGCAGCTCCGGCCGGAACTATGGCTACACCTTC
TRBD1	TRBV2	.	TRBJ1-5	15	CASSPHRGRGQPQHF	TGTGCCAGCAGTCCCCACAGGGGGCGCGGGCAGCCCCAGCATTTT
TRBD2	TRBV27	.	TRBJ2-1	16	CASSTLEAGGPHEQFF	TGTGCCAGCAGTACACTTGAAGCGGGGGGGCCTCATGAGCAGTTCTTC
.	TRBV20-1	.	TRBJ2-2	12	CSASTRTGELFF	TGCAGTGCTAGTACTAGGACCGGGGAGCTGTTTTTT
.	TRBV7-2	few	TRBJ2-3	17	CASSPGVGRPDTDTQYF	TGTGCCAGCAGCCCGGGGGTGGGACGTCCAGACACAGATACGCAGTATTTT
TRBD2	TRBV29-1	few	TRBJ2-1	17	CSVEGPASGGPFGEQFF	TGCAGCGTTGAGGGCCCGGCTAGCGGGGGGCCCTTCGGTGAGCAGTTCTTC
.	TRBV5-1	few	TRBJ1-6	12	CASSFGDSPLHF	TGTGCCAGCAGCTTCGGGGATTCACCCCTCCACTTT
.	TRBV6-1	.	TRBJ1-3	13	CASSEDFENTIYF	TGTGCCAGCAGTGAGGACTTCGAAAACACCATATATTTT
.	TRBV27	once	TRBJ1-1	15	CASSLSQGSNTEAFF	TGTGCCAGCAGTTTAAGTCAGGGGTCGAACACTGAAGCTTTCTTT
.	TRBV7-2	few	TRBJ2-5	17	CASSLGLRSQSRETQYF	TGTGCCAGCAGCTTAGGACTACGGTCTCAGAGCCGGGAGACCCAGTACTTC
.	TRBV29-1	.	TRBJ2-7	13	CSVEESEGGEQYF	TGCAGCGTTGAAGAGTCGGAGGGGGGAGAGCAGTACTTC
TRBD2	TRBV28	.	TRBJ2-1	16	CASSFRLAGVHNEQFF	TGTGCCAGCAGTTTCCGACTAGCGGGGGTTCACAATGAGCAGTTCTTC
TRBD1	TRBV4-2	.	TRBJ2-4	17	CASSQEGQQLYKNIQYF	TGTGCCAGCAGCCAAGAGGGACAGCAACTTTACAAAAACATTCAGTACTTC
TRBD2	TRBV7-2	.	TRBJ2-1	20	CASSALGTSGGSTSYNEQFF	TGTGCCAGCAGCGCCCTCGGGACTAGCGGGGGGTCCACCTCCTACAATGAGCAGTTCTTC
TRBD1	TRBV6-6	.	TRBJ1-1	15	CASSYTRTGETEAFF	TGTGCCAGCAGTTATACTCGGACAGGGGAGACTGAAGCTTTCTTT
.	TRBV6-5	.	TRBJ2-7	15	CASRANSGTTYEQYF	TGTGCCAGCAGAGCAAACAGCGGTACCACCTACGAGCAGTACTTC
.	TRBV7-9	few	TRBJ1-2	13	CASSLSGRDGYTF	TGTGCCAGCAGCTTATCGGGCAGGGATGGCTACACCTTC